This T cell receptor beta chain was retrieved from a study of neurological immune-mediated disorders. The cDNA was generated by 5'RACE with 10-nucleotide random UMIs. TCRdb independently ran MiXCR on the 5' RACE reads; one entry per CDR3 protein. The sample contains 77,000 or so distinct CDR3 sequences, under 10% of which appear only once. V lost 6 bases to trimming and J lost 4 bases; unmatched junction nucleotides: 9. This CDR3 is 16 amino acids long. At least ten counts were recorded for this clonotype. The clonotype originates from a man aged 45-65 years in good health. The V call is TRBV12-3 or TRBV12-4, the J call TRBJ1-6; 7 positions match TRBD1. The sequencing sample was made of PBMCs. DNA of the CDR3: TGTGCCAGCAGGGGACAGAGCGCCTATTATAATTCACCCCTCCACTTT. It codes for CASRGQSAYYNSPLHF.